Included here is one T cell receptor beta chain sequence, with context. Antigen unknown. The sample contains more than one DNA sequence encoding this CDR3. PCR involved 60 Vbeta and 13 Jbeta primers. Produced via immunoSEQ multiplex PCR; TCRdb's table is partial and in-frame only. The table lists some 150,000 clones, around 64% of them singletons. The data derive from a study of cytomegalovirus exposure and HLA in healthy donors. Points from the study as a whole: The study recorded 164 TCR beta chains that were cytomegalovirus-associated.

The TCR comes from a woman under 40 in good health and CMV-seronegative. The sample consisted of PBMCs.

CDR3 nucleotides: TGTGCCAGCAGCCTACAGGGGAGCTCCTACAATGAGCAGTTCTTC. Protein: CASSLQGSSYNEQFF. J is TRBJ2-1 and V is TRBV5-4; 7 bases are shared with TRBD1. J gave up 0 bases and V 4 bases, and 4 bases lay outside the gene matches. The CDR3 is 15 amino acids. Germline V gene data show CDR1 as SGHNT and CDR2 as YYREEE (reference sequence).